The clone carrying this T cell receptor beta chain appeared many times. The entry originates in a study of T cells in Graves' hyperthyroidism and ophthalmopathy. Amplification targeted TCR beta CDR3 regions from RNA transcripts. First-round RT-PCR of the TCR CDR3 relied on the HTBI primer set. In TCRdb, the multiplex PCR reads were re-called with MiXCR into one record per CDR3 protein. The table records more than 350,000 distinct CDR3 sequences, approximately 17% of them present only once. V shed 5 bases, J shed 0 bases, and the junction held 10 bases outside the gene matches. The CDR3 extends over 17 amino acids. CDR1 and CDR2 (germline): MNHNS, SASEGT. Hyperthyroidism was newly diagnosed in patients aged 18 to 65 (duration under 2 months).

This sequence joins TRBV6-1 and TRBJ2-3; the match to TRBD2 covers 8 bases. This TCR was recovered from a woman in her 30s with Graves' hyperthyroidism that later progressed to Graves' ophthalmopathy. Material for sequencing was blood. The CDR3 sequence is CASSPTGLAGSTDTQYF. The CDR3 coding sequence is TGTGCCAGCAGTCCAACCGGATTAGCGGGAAGCACAGATACGCAGTATTTT.